Below, 28 T cell receptor beta chains from the same sample are listed, as sequenced in a study of T cell changes during pregnancy in multiple sclerosis. Sequenced by immunoSEQ multiplex PCR; TCRdb stores in-frame clones only, minus some. The sample lists around 85,000 clones, approximately 90% occurring once. This specimen consisted of PBMCs, obtained in the first trimester of pregnancy. The origin of the receptors is a female donor in good health, serving as a control in a pregnancy study. Some clones in this sample may be carry-over from other donors' samples.

The rearrangement links TRBV7-9 to TRBJ2-4; TRBD1 matches 7 bases. The ends lost 2 bases at V and 2 bases at J; junction bases unmatched: 9. The CDR3 has 17 residues. The germline V gene has CDR1 SEHNR and CDR2 FQNEAQ (reference sequence). The CDR3 DNA sequence: TGTGCCAGCAGCTTATTGGGGGACAGCAGAACCAAAAACATTCAGTACTTC. It yields the protein CASSLLGDSRTKNIQYF.

This sequence joins TRBV19 and TRBJ2-3, with 9 positions matching TRBD1. CDR1 LNHDA and CDR2 SQIVND come from the germline V gene (reference sequence). V shed 3 bases and J 5 bases; nucleotides not matched to a gene: 12. The CDR3 length is 17 residues. CDR3 DNA sequence: TGTGCCAGTAGTATCTTGAAGTCCGGGACAGGGAAAGATACGCAGTATTTT. This translates into CASSILKSGTGKDTQYF.

The chain uses TRBV4-3 and TRBJ1-1, with no clear D. Per germline, CDR1 LGHNA and CDR2 YSLEER. This CDR3 contains 13 residues. V was shortened by 4 bases and J by 0 bases, with 6 bases between the two germline ends. Here the CDR3 DNA reads TGCGCCAGCAGCCCGCGCCTGAACACTGAAGCTTTCTTT. Translation gives CASSPRLNTEAFF.

The chain joins TRBV30 to TRBJ1-2; unclear D gene. The germline V gene encodes CDR1 GTSNPN and CDR2 SVGIG (reference sequence). This CDR3 has 14 residues. Trimming took off 0 bases at V and 4 bases at J, with 12 bases between the two ends. CDR3 residues: CAWSVGGFVYGYTF. The CDR3 coding sequence is TGTGCCTGGAGTGTTGGCGGGTTTGTCTATGGCTACACCTTC. Supplemented by reference TRBV30 and TRBJ1-2, the full variable domain reads SQTIHQWPATLVQPVGSPLSLECTVEGTSNPNLYWYRQAAGRGLQLLFYSVGIGQISSEVPQNLSASRPQDRQFILSSKKLLLSDSGFYLCAWSVGGFVYGYTFGSGTRLTVV.

The gene calls are TRBV29-1 and TRBJ2-7; tentative D call: TRBD2 (5 bases). Trimming removed 7 bases at V and 2 bases at J, with 9 bases between. The V gene's germline CDR1 is SQVTM and CDR2 ANQGSEA. The length of the CDR3 is 11 residues. Here the CDR3 reads CSGTEAYEQYF. The CDR3 DNA sequence: TGCAGCGGGACTGAGGCCTACGAGCAGTACTTC.

This sequence joins TRBV6-5 and TRBJ2-1; 12 bases fit TRBD1. This CDR3 spans 15 amino acids. Germline CDR1 and CDR2: MNHEY and SVGAGI. With 6 bases clipped from V and 8 bases from J, the junction kept 8 bases outside the gene matches. This chain's CDR3 is CASRPGQGASDEQFF. CDR3 nucleotide sequence: TGTGCCAGCAGACCGGGACAGGGGGCCTCCGATGAGCAGTTCTTC.

CDR3 coding DNA: TGCGCCAGCAGCCAGGGACTAGCGGGGGGGCAAGAGACCCAGTACTTC. Residues: CASSQGLAGGQETQYF. V usage is TRBV4-1 and J usage is TRBJ2-5; 16 bases match TRBD2. The CDR3 extends over 16 amino acids. V dropped 3 bases and J dropped 2; count of bases not matched to a gene: 0. Germline V CDR1 and CDR2: MGHRA, YSYEKL.

The CDR3 loop reads CASSQGREGGTDTQYF. In nucleotides, the CDR3 is TGTGCCAGCAGCCAAGGACGGGAGGGGGGCACAGATACGCAGTATTTT. The rearrangement uses TRBV4-2 and TRBJ2-3; TRBD2 matches at 8 bases. Germline V gene sequence: CDR1 LGHNA, CDR2 YNFKEQ. V lost 1 base and J lost 1; bases outside the gene matches: 4. The CDR3 is 16 amino acids.

This clone showed up just a few times. The chain has TRBV2 and TRBJ1-5; 7 bases are a match to TRBD1. The length of the CDR3 is 14 residues. V lost 7 bases to trimming and J lost 6 bases; unmatched junction nucleotides: 9. Germline loops: CDR1 SNHLY, CDR2 FYNNEI. CDR3 protein: CASTVTGSRQPQHF. The CDR3 bases are TGTGCCAGCACCGTGACAGGGAGTCGTCAGCCCCAGCATTTT.

The V gene is TRBV4-1, the J gene TRBJ2-2; D is possibly TRBD2 (5 bases). Trimming cost V 1 base and J 1 base, with 16 bases left between them. The CDR3 covers 18 residues. CDR1 and CDR2 (germline): MGHRA, YSYEKL. The CDR3 sequence is CASSQVGETKKNTGELFF. CDR3 sequence (DNA): TGCGCCAGCAGCCAAGTCGGGGAGACCAAGAAGAACACCGGGGAGCTGTTTTTT.

The rearrangement links TRBV5-4 to TRBJ2-3; TRBD2 matches 7 bases. The CDR3 contains 15 residues. Germline CDR1 reads SGHNT; CDR2 reads YYREEE (reference sequence). The V and J ends lost 4 bases and 1 base, in that order; junction bases with no gene match: 6. As DNA, the CDR3 is TGTGCCAGCAGCCGTAAGCGGGGCCGCACAGATACGCAGTATTTT. Protein product: CASSRKRGRTDTQYF.

The V gene is TRBV6-1, the J gene TRBJ1-2; 9 bases are a match to TRBD1. Germline trimming cut 2 bases from V and 8 bases from J; bases unmatched to any gene: 9. Germline-derived CDR1 and CDR2 are MNHNS and SASEGT. There are 15 residues in the CDR3. The CDR3 coding sequence is TGTGCCAGCAGTGAACTGGACAGGGGTTTGGGAGGCTACACCTTC. Its protein is CASSELDRGLGGYTF.

This sequence joins TRBV5-4 and TRBJ2-7; 7 nucleotides align to TRBD2. CDR3 size: 16 residues. Looked up from germline, CDR1 is SGHNT and CDR2 is YYREEE (reference sequence). V trimming: 3 bases; J trimming: 2 bases; junction bases outside the gene matches: 11. The CDR3 here is CASSSTAGAGPYEQYF. The CDR3 coding sequence is TGTGCCAGCAGCTCTACTGCTGGAGCGGGACCCTACGAGCAGTACTTC.

This clone was recorded a few times. V is TRBV7-9 and J is TRBJ1-1, with D unresolved. This CDR3 is 14 amino acids long. Trimming removed 4 bases at V and 2 bases at J, with 11 bases between. CDR1 is SEHNR and CDR2 is FQNEAQ in the germline V gene (reference sequence). The CDR3 region has the DNA TGTGCCAGCAGCTCCCAGACATCAAACACTGAAGCTTTCTTT. Its protein product is CASSSQTSNTEAFF.

V gene TRBV7-2 combines with J gene TRBJ1-5, with D uncertain. Trimming stripped 5 bases from V and 4 bases from J, with 15 bases between. Germline CDR1 and CDR2: SGHTA and FQGNSA. The CDR3 sequence is 15 residues long. The chain's CDR3 is CASSPMGTDNQPQHF. CDR3 nucleotide sequence: TGTGCCAGCAGCCCGATGGGTACAGATAATCAGCCCCAGCATTTT.

This chain links TRBV19 with TRBJ2-1, with TRBD2 identical over 15 bases. The CDR3 sequence is 17 residues long. V dropped 4 bases and J dropped 8; count of bases not matched to a gene: 9. The germline gives CDR1 LNHDA, CDR2 SQIVND (reference sequence). The CDR3 reads CASSTTGTSGRRDEQFF. DNA for the CDR3: TGTGCCAGTAGTACGACCGGGACTAGCGGGAGGCGGGATGAGCAGTTCTTC.

The chain employs TRBV5-6 and TRBJ2-3, with TRBD1 matching 9 bases. The CDR3 has 16 amino acids. Germline CDR1 SGHDT, CDR2 YYEEEE. V lost 4 bases to trimming and J lost 2 bases; unmatched junction nucleotides: 8. CDR3 sequence (DNA): TGTGCCAGCAGCGAAAAGCGGACAGGGGCCACAGATACGCAGTATTTT. It is translated as CASSEKRTGATDTQYF.

The chain links TRBV13 to TRBJ2-7; TRBD1 matches 9 bases. Germline V CDR1 and CDR2: PRHDT, FYEKMQ (reference sequence). The CDR3 totals 14 residues. The ends lost 3 bases at V and 3 bases at J; junction bases unmatched: 3. CDR3 region: CASSLGQGRYEQYF. The CDR3 DNA reads TGTGCCAGCAGCTTGGGACAGGGACGCTACGAGCAGTACTTC.

This chain links TRBV7-9 with TRBJ1-1; 7 nucleotides match TRBD1. The CDR3 loop spans 10 amino acids. Germline CDR1 reads SEHNR; CDR2 reads FQNEAQ (reference sequence). J lost 11 bases, V lost 5 bases, and 2 bases had no gene match. The CDR3 sequence: CASSPDRAFF. The CDR3 coding sequence is TGTGCCAGCAGCCCGGACAGGGCTTTCTTT.

The V gene is TRBV5-1, the J gene TRBJ2-5; tentatively, D is TRBD1 (7 bases). Trimming removed 5 bases at V and 5 bases at J, with 19 bases between. There are 15 residues in the CDR3. Germline CDR1 is SGHRS and CDR2 is YFSETQ. The CDR3 nucleotides read TGCGCCAGCAGAAAGAACAGGGGAGGAGAGGAGACCCAGTACTTC. It encodes CASRKNRGGEETQYF.

The gene calls are TRBV28 and TRBJ1-1; a possible D gene is TRBD1 (6 bases). Germline V CDR1 and CDR2: MDHEN, SYDVKM. V was cut by 6 bases and J by 6 bases, with 17 bases left in between. The CDR3 has 14 residues. This CDR3 is CASSPGHLGPEAFF. In DNA, the CDR3 is TGTGCCAGCAGCCCGGGACACCTTGGGCCTGAAGCTTTCTTT. The full variable domain, its missing parts supplied by reference TRBV28 and TRBJ1-1, is DVKVTQSSRYLVKRTGEKVFLECVQDMDHENMFWYRQDPGLGLRLIYFSYDVKMKEKGDIPEGYSVSREKKERFSLILESASTNQTSMYLCASSPGHLGPEAFFGQGTRLTVV.

The gene calls are TRBV27 and TRBJ1-2, with D tentatively TRBD1 (5 bases). Germline V gene lookup returns CDR1 MNHEY and CDR2 SMNVEV (reference sequence). CDR3 length equals 14 residues. V dropped 2 bases and J dropped 2 bases, with 9 bases sitting between them. In DNA, the CDR3 is TGTGCCAGCAGTTTAAACAGGAAGAACTATGGCTACACCTTC. Encoded protein: CASSLNRKNYGYTF.

The chain has TRBV18 and TRBJ2-2; 8 bases agree with TRBD1. This CDR3 is 17 amino acids long. Trimming removed 0 bases from V and 2 bases from J; junction bases left unmatched: 5. The germline V gene encodes CDR1 KGHSH and CDR2 LQKENI. The CDR3 protein is CASSPPSQGANTGELFF. CDR3 nucleotides: TGTGCCAGCTCACCACCCAGTCAGGGGGCTAACACCGGGGAGCTGTTTTTT. The entire variable domain, with the rest obtained from reference TRBV18 and TRBJ2-2, is as follows: NAGVMQNPRHLVRRRGQEARLRCSPMKGHSHVYWYRQLPEEGLKFMVYLQKENIIDESGMPKERFSAEFPKEGPSILRIQQVVRGDSAAYFCASSPPSQGANTGELFFGEGSRLTVL.

The chain employs TRBV20-1 and TRBJ1-5; D is undetermined. CDR1 and CDR2 from the germline V gene are DFQATT and SNEGSKA (reference sequence). V shed 5 bases and J shed 9 bases, with 11 bases lying between them. The CDR3 extends over 11 amino acids. This CDR3 is CSALQGRPQHF. In DNA form, the CDR3 reads TGCAGTGCTTTACAAGGGAGGCCCCAGCATTTT.

This rearrangement joins TRBV19 to TRBJ2-1, with 10 nucleotides matching TRBD1. Germline V gene sequence: CDR1 LNHDA, CDR2 SQIVND (reference sequence). V shed 6 bases and J 5 bases; nucleotides not matched to a gene: 7. The CDR3 has 15 residues. The CDR3 sequence: CASRPGTGVDNEQFF. CDR3 nucleotides: TGTGCCAGTAGACCCGGGACAGGGGTTGACAATGAGCAGTTCTTC.

CDR3 protein: CASSPSGSETQYF. The CDR3 coding sequence is TGTGCCAGCTCACCATCGGGATCGGAGACCCAGTACTTC. The V call is TRBV18, the J call TRBJ2-5; possible D gene TRBD2, 5 bases. The V gene lost 2 bases and the J gene lost 5 bases, with 9 bases spanning the gap. CDR3 length equals 13 residues. Germline V lookup: CDR1 KGHSH, CDR2 LQKENI.

CDR3 DNA: TGTGCCAGCAGCTTGACAGGCCTCAATCAGCCCCAGCATTTT. The encoded protein is CASSLTGLNQPQHF. The chain joins TRBV5-6 to TRBJ1-5; possibly TRBD1 for D (5 bases). The ends were cut back, 1 base at V and 3 bases at J, with 8 bases in the middle. Germline values: CDR1 SGHDT, CDR2 YYEEEE. The CDR3 length is 14 residues.

The chain is built from TRBV19 and TRBJ1-1, with 10 positions matching TRBD1. The germline CDR1 and CDR2 sequences are LNHDA and SQIVND (reference sequence). CDR3 length: 14 residues. V shed 6 bases, J shed 4 bases, and the junction held 5 bases outside the gene matches. The CDR3 protein is CASSGTGEATEAFF. CDR3 DNA sequence: TGTGCCAGTAGCGGGACAGGGGAGGCCACTGAAGCTTTCTTT.